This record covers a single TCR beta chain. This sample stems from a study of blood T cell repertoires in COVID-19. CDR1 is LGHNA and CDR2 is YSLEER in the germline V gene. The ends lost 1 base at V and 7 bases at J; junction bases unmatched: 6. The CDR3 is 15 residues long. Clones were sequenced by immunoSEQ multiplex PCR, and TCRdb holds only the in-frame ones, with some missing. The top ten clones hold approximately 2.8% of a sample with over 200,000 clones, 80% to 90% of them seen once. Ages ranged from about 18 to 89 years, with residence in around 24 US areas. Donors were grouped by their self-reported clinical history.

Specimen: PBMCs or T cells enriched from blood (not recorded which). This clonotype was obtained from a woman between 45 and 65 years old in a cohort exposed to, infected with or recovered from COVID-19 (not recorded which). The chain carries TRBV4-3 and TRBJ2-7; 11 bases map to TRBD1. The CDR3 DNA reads TGCGCCAGCAGCCAAGCCGGGACAGGGGGATGGGAGCAGTACTTC. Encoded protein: CASSQAGTGGWEQYF.